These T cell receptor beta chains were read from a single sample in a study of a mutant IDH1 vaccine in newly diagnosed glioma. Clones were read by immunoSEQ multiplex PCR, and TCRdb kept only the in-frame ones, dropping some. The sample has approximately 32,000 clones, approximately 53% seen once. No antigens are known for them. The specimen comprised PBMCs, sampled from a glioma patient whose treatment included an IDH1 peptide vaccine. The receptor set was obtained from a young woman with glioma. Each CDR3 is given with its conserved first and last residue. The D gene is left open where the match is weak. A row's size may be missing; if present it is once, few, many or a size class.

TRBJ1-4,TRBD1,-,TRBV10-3,TGTGCCGCTTCGACAGGGACTACTAATGAAAAACTGTTTTTT,CAASTGTTNEKLFF
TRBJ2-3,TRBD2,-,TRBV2,TGTGCCAGCCGAAAGACAAGTAGTTTTAGCGGGAGGTCAGATACGCAGTATTTT,CASRKTSSFSGRSDTQYF
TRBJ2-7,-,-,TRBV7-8,TGTGCCAGCAGCGCACGGGCTATCGGCTCCTACGAGCAGTACTTC,CASSARAIGSYEQYF
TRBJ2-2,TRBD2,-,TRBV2,TGTGCCAGCAGGGAACGAATAGCGGGAGGGAAGACCGGGGAGCTGTTTTTT,CASRERIAGGKTGELFF
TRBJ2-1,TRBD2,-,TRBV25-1,TGTGCCAGCAGTTGGGACGGCGGGAGGGCTCACAATGAAGTGGTCTTC,CASSWDGGRAHNEVVF
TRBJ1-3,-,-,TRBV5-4,TGTGCCAGCAGCTCGGATGGCCCATATTTT,CASSSDGPYF
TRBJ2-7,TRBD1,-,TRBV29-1,TGCAGCGTTGATCCGCGGGACAGGGGCGAGCAGTACTTC,CSVDPRDRGEQYF
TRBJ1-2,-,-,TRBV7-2,TGTGCCAGCAGCCCGACACCCCCCCCAGATGGCTACACCTTC,CASSPTPPPDGYTF
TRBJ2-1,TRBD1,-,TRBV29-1,TGCAGCGTCGATGGATCCATCGGACAGGGAGACTACAATGAGCAGTTCTTC,CSVDGSIGQGDYNEQFF
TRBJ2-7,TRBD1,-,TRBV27,TGTGCCAGCAGGGGGACAGGGCGTCCCTACGAGCAGTACTTC,CASRGTGRPYEQYF
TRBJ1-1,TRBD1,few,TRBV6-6,TGTGCCAGCAGCGGGACAGGGCGAGTAGAAGCTTTCTTT,CASSGTGRVEAFF
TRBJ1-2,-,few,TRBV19,TGTGCCAGTAGTATGAATCTAGGGACCTATGGCTACACCTTC,CASSMNLGTYGYTF
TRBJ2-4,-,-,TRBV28,TGTGCCAGCAGTTTAAGGGAACAGGGACCGGGAAAGTACTTC,CASSLREQGPGKYF
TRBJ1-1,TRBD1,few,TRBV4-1,TGCGCCAGCGGACAGGGGGGTGGCACTGAAGCTTTCTTT,CASGQGGGTEAFF
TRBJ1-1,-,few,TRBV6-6,TGTGCCAGCAGTTATGGAACTGAAGCTTTCTTT,CASSYGTEAFF
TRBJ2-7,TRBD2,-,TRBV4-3,TGCGCCAGCAGCCAAGGGGCGGGAGGCGCCTTTCTCGAGCAGTACTTC,CASSQGAGGAFLEQYF
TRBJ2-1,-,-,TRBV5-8,TGTGCCAGCAGCTTGGTACGGGTAAGGGTGTACAATGAGCAGTTCTTC,CASSLVRVRVYNEQFF
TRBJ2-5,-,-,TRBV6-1,TGTGCCAGCGCCGGACTTGCGGAGGGGGCTGAGACCCAGTACTTC,CASAGLAEGAETQYF
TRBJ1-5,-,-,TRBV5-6,TGTGCCAGCAGCTCTCAGGGGACGGGCAATCAGCCCCAGCATTTT,CASSSQGTGNQPQHF
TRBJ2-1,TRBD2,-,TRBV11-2,TGTGCCAGCAGCGGCGAGCGGGAGGCCTACAATGAGCAGTTCTTC,CASSGEREAYNEQFF
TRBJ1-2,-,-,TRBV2,TGTGCCAGCACTAAGGGACTTAACTATGGCTACACCTTC,CASTKGLNYGYTF
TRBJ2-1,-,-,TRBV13,TGTGCCAGCAGCTACAGGGGAGGGCAGCAGTTCTTC,CASSYRGGQQFF
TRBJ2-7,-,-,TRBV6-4,TGTGCCAGCATGGTCAGGACAGTTAACTACGAGCAGTACTTC,CASMVRTVNYEQYF
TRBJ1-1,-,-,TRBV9,TGTGCCAGCAGCGTAAGCGGGGCTGAAGCTTTCTTT,CASSVSGAEAFF
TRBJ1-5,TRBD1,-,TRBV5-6,TGTGCCAGCAGCGCGAATTTACAGGGGGGAGGCAATCAGCCCCAGCATTTT,CASSANLQGGGNQPQHF
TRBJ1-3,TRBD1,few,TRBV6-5,TGTGCCAGCAGTTACTCCGGACAGGGCAAAGACACCATATATTTT,CASSYSGQGKDTIYF
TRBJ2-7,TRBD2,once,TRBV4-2,TGTGCCAGCAGCCCGAGACTAGCGGGAAACGAGCAGTACTTC,CASSPRLAGNEQYF
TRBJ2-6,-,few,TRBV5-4,TGTGCCAGCAGCTTGGGGGCAGGGACCTCTGGGGCCAACGTCCTGACTTTC,CASSLGAGTSGANVLTF
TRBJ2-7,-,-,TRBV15,TGTGCCACCAGCAGAGATTTCACAGGGAGGCAGTACTTC,CATSRDFTGRQYF
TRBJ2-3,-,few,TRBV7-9,TGTGCCAGCAGCCCGGACAACACAGATACGCAGTATTTT,CASSPDNTDTQYF
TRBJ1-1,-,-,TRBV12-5,TGTGCTAGTGGCTTCGGACAGCGGGTCGATGGTTCCCCTGAAGCTTTCTTT,CASGFGQRVDGSPEAFF
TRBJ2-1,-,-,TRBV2,TGTGCCAGCTTGAGGGTAGGGGTGCAGTTCTTC,CASLRVGVQFF
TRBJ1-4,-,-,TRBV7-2,TGTGCCAGCAGGGGGAATGAAAAACTGTTTTTT,CASRGNEKLFF
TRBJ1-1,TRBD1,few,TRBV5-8,TGTGCCAGCAGCGGCAACAGGGGGCTCACTGAAGCTTTCTTT,CASSGNRGLTEAFF
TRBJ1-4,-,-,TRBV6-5,TGTGCCAGCAGTGGGGGGTCCAAAGCTTTT,CASSGGSKAF
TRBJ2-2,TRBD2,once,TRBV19,TGTGCCAGTAGTCGAGACCGCAGGGGGGCTAGCGGGGGGGCGGCCACCGGGGAGCTGTTTTTT,CASSRDRRGASGGAATGELFF
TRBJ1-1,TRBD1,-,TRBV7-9,TGTGCCAGCAGGAAAAACCTGGACAGGGCGGACACTGAAGCTTTCTTT,CASRKNLDRADTEAFF
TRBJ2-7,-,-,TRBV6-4,TGTGCCAGCAGTGACAGGTGGGACACAACCTACGAGCAGTACTTC,CASSDRWDTTYEQYF
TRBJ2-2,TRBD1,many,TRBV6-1,TGTGCCAGCCGACAGGGGATGGGGAACACCGGGGAGCTGTTTTTT,CASRQGMGNTGELFF
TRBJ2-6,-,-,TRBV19,TGTGCCAGTAGTATGGGTCTGTCTGGGGCCAACGTCCTGACTTTC,CASSMGLSGANVLTF